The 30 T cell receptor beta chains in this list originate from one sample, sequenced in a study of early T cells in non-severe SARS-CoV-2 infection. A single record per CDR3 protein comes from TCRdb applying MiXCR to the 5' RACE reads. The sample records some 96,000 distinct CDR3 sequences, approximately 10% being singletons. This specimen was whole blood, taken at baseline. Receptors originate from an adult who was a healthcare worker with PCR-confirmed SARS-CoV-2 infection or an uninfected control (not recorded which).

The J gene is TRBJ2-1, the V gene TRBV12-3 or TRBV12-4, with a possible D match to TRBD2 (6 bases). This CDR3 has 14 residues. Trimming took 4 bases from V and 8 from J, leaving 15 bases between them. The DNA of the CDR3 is TGTGCCAGCAGTTGGGCGGGGCTTGAGGATGAGCAGTTCTTC. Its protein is CASSWAGLEDEQFF.

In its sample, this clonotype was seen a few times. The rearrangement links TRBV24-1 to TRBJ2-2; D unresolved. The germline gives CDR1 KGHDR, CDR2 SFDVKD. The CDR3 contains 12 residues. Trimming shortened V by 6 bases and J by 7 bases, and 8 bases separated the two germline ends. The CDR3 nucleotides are TGTGCCACCAGTTTGTCCTTCGGGGAGCTGTTTTTT. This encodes CATSLSFGELFF.

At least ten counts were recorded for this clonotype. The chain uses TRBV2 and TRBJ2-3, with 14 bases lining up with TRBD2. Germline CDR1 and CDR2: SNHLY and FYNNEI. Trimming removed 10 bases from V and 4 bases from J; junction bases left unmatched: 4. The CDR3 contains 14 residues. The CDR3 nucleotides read TGTGCCAACAAGGGACTAGCGGGAGCAGATACGCAGTATTTT. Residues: CANKGLAGADTQYF.

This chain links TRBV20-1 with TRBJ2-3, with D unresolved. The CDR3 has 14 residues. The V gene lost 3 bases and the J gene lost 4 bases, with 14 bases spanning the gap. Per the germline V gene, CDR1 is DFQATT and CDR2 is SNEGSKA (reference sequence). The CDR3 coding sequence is TGCAGTGCTAGGGCAGAGTACTCCCCAGATACGCAGTATTTT. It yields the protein CSARAEYSPDTQYF.

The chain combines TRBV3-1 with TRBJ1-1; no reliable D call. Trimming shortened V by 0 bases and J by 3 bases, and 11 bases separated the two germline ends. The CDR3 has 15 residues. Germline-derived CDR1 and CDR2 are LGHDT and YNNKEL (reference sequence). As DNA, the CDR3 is TGTGCCAGCAGCCAAGACTCAGCCACTTACACTGAAGCTTTCTTT. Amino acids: CASSQDSATYTEAFF. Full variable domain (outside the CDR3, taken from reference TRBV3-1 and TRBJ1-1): DTAVSQTPKYLVTQMGNDKSIKCEQNLGHDTMYWYKQDSKKFLKIMFSYNNKELIINETVPNRFSPKSPDKAHLNLHINSLELGDSAVYFCASSQDSATYTEAFFGQGTRLTVV.

CDR3 DNA sequence: TGTGCCAGTAGTATAGGGACAAAAAGGGATACGCAGTATTTT. Amino acids: CASSIGTKRDTQYF. The chain carries TRBV19 and TRBJ2-3, with D possibly matching TRBD1 (5 bases). The CDR3 is made up of 14 amino acids. Germline V gene data show CDR1 as LNHDA and CDR2 as SQIVND (reference sequence). Trimming took 1 base from V and 6 from J, leaving 11 bases between them.

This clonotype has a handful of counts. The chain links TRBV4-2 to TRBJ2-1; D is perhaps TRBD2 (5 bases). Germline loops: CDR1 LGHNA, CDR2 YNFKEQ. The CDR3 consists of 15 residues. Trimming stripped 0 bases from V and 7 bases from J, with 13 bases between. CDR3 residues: CASSQDFRDLNEQFF. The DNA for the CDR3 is TGTGCCAGCAGCCAAGACTTCCGGGATCTAAATGAGCAGTTCTTC.

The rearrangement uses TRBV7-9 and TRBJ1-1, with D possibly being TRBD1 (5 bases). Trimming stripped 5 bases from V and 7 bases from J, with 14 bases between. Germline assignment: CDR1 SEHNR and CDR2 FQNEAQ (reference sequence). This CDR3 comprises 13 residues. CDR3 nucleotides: TGTGCCAGCAGCCAAGACCCAGGGAATGAAGCTTTCTTT. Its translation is CASSQDPGNEAFF.

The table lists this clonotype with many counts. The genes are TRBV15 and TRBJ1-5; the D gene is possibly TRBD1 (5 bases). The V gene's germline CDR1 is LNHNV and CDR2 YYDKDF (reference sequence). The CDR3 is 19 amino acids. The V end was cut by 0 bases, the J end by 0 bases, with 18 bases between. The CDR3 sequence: CATSRDRAPRAYSNQPQHF. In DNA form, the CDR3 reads TGTGCCACCAGCAGAGATCGGGCCCCCAGGGCTTATAGCAATCAGCCCCAGCATTTT.

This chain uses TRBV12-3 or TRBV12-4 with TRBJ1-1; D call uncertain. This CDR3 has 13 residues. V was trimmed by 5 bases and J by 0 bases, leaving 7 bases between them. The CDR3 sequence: CASSVTVNTEAFF. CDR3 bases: TGTGCCAGCAGTGTGACGGTGAACACTGAAGCTTTCTTT.

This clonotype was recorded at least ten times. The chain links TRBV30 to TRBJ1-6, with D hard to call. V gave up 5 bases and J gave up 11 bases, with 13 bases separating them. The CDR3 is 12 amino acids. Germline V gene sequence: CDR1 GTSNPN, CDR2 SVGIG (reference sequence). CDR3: CAWGSPFPPLHF. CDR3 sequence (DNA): TGTGCCTGGGGGTCCCCCTTCCCACCCCTCCACTTT.

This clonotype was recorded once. The CDR3 nucleotides read TGCGCCAGCAGCTTAGCAGGGGCCGGGCAGCCCCAGCATTTT. The encoded protein is CASSLAGAGQPQHF. The rearrangement links TRBV5-1 to TRBJ1-5; a possible D gene is TRBD1 (6 bases). The V end lost 2 bases, the J end lost 7 bases, and 13 bases lay between the germline ends. CDR3 length equals 14 residues. CDR1 is SGHRS and CDR2 is YFSETQ in the germline V gene.

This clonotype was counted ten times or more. DNA of the CDR3: TGCAGGGTTATGAGCGGGAGCGCAGATACGCAGTATTTT. The encoded protein is CRVMSGSADTQYF. The chain has TRBV20-1 and TRBJ2-3, with 8 bases that match TRBD2. Germline loops: CDR1 DFQATT, CDR2 SNEGSKA (reference sequence). The CDR3 spans 13 residues.

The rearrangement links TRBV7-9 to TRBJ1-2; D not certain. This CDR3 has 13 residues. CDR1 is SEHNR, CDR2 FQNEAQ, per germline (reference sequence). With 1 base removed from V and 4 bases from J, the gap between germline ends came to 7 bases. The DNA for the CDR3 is TGTGCCAGCAGCTTAGGGCAGCTCTATGGCTACACCTTC. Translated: CASSLGQLYGYTF.

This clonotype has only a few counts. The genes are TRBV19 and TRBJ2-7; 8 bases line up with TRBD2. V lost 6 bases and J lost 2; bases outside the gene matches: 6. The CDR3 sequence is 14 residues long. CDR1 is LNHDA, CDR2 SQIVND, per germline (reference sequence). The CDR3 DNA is TGTGCCAGTAGCTCCCCGGGGGGGGCCTACGAGCAGTACTTC. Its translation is CASSSPGGAYEQYF.

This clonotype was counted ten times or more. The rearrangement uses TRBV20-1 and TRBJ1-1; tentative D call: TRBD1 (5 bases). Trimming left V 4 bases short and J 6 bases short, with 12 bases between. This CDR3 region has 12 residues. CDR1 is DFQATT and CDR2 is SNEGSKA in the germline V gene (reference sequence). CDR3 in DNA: TGCAGTGCTATCGAGGGGACCCCTGAAGCTTTCTTT. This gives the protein CSAIEGTPEAFF.

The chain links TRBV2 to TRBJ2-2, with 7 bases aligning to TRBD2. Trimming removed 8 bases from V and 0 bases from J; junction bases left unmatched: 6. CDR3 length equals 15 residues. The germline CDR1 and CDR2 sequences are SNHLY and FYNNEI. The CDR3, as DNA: TGTGCCAGCGGGAGACTAGCTGCGAACACCGGGGAGCTGTTTTTT. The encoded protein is CASGRLAANTGELFF.

The CDR3 region is CAISPELAGITYNEQFF. The CDR3 DNA sequence: TGTGCCATCAGCCCCGAACTAGCGGGAATTACCTACAATGAGCAGTTCTTC. The chain couples TRBV10-3 to TRBJ2-1, with TRBD2 matching 10 bases. V shed 6 bases and J 2 bases; nucleotides not matched to a gene: 10. This CDR3 spans 17 amino acids. Germline CDR1 ENHRY, CDR2 SYGVKD.

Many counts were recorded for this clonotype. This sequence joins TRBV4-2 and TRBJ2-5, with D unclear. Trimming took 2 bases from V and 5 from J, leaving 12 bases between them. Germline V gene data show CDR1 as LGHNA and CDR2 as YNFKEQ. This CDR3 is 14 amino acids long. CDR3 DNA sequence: TGTGCCAGCAGCCAAAATAGGCTGGGTGAGACCCAGTACTTC. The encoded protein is CASSQNRLGETQYF.

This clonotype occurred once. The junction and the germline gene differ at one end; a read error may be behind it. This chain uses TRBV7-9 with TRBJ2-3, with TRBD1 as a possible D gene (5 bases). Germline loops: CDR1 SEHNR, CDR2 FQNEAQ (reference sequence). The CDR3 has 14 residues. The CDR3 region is CVSRPGAGTDTQYF. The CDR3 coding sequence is TGTGTCAGCAGACCTGGGGCAGGCACAGATACGCAGTATTTT.

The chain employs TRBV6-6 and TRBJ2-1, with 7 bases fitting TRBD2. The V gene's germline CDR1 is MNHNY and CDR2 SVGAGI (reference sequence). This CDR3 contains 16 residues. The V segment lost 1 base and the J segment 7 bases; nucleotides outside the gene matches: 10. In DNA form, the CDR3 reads TGTGCCAGCAGTTACTGGGCGCGGGGGTTTGGAAATGAGCAGTTCTTC. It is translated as CASSYWARGFGNEQFF.

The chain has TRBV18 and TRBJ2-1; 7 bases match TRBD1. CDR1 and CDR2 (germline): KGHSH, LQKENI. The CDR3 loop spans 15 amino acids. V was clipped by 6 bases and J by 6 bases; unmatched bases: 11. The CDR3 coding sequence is TGTGCCAGCTCGACCCGGGACAGCAGGAGCAATGAGCAGTTCTTC. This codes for CASSTRDSRSNEQFF.

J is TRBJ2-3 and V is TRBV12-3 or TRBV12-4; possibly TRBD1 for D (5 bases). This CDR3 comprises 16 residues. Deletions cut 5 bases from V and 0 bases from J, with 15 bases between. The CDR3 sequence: CASSLGAATSTDTQYF. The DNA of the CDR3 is TGTGCCAGCAGTCTAGGGGCAGCTACTAGCACAGATACGCAGTATTTT.

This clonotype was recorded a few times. For the CDR3, the DNA is TGTGCCAGCAGTGGGGACAGACACACTGAAGCTTTCTTT. Encoded protein: CASSGDRHTEAFF. This chain connects TRBV2 to TRBJ1-1, with 7 nucleotides matching TRBD1. The J segment lost 3 bases and the V segment lost 4 bases, leaving 2 bases of the junction unmatched. Germline V gives CDR1 SNHLY, CDR2 FYNNEI. The CDR3 totals 13 residues. The entire variable domain, with the rest obtained from reference TRBV2 and TRBJ1-1, is as follows: EPEVTQTPSHQVTQMGQEVILRCVPISNHLYFYWYRQILGQKVEFLVSFYNNEISEKSEIFDDQFSVERPDGSNFTLKIRSTKLEDSAMYFCASSGDRHTEAFFGQGTRLTVV.

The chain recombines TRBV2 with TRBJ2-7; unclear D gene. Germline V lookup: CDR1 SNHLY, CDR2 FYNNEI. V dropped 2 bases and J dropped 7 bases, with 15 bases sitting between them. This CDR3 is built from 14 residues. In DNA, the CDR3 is TGTGCCAGCAGTGAAAAGACGGCCTCTAGGGAGCAGTACTTC. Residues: CASSEKTASREQYF.

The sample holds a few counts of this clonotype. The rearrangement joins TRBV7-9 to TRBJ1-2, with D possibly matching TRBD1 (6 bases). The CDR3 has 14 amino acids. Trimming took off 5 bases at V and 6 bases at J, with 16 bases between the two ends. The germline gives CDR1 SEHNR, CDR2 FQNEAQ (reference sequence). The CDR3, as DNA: TGTGCCAGCAGCCCCGACACCTACAGGGATGGCTACACCTTC. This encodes CASSPDTYRDGYTF.

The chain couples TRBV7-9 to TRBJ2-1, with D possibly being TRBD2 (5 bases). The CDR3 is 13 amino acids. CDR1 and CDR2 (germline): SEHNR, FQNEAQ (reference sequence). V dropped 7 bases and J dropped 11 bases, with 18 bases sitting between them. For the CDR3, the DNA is TGTGCCAGCAACGGACTCCCCGACGGGAAGCAGTTCTTC. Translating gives CASNGLPDGKQFF.

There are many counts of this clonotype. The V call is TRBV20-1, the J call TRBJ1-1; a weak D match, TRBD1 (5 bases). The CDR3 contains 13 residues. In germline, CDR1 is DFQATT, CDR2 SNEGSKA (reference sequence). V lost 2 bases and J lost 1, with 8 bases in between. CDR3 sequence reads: CSARRDPNTEAFF. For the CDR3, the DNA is TGCAGTGCTAGAAGGGACCCGAACACTGAAGCTTTCTTT.

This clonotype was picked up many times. CDR3 bases: TGTGCCAGCAGTTCCCTCCGGGACAGGACCTACGAGCAGTACTTC. Protein product: CASSSLRDRTYEQYF. The chain links TRBV11-2 to TRBJ2-7, with 8 bases fitting TRBD1. Germline CDR1 SGHAT, CDR2 FQNNGV. V shed 6 bases and J 2 bases; nucleotides not matched to a gene: 9. CDR3 length equals 15 residues.

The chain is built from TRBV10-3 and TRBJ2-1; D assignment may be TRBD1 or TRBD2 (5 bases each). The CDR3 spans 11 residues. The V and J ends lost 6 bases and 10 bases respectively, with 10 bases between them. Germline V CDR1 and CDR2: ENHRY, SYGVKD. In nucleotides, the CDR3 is TGTGCCATCAGGTCCGAGGGGGAGCAGTTCTTC. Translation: CAIRSEGEQFF.